This TCR beta chain was identified during a study of blood T cell repertoires in COVID-19. Overall study context: Italy, Spain and the United States were the sources of the convalescent and acute COVID-19 samples. PBMCs, B-cell-depleted T cells, or T cells were the source of the cDNA or gDNA that made up the material.

As handled by the study authors: Nucleated cell counts were estimated from reference gene primer amplification. Using immunoSEQ multiplex PCR, the repertoire was profiled, and TCRdb retains in-frame clones only, with some absent. The V and J calls and clone size come from that table; D and trimming were worked out from the DNA. This repertoire shows over 110,000 clones, roughly 90% found once; its top ten account for less than 2%. Trimming at V came to 3 bases and at J to 6 bases, leaving 3 bases not matched to a gene. The CDR3 is 13 residues long. Germline CDR1 reads SGHRS; CDR2 reads YFSETQ. The specimen sequenced was peripheral blood. This receptor was obtained from a man between 65 and 80 years old with acute or convalescent COVID-19. The chain combines TRBV5-1 with TRBJ1-2; 9 bases align to TRBD1. For the CDR3, the DNA is TGCGCCAGCAGCTACCGACAGGGGGATGGCTACACCTTC. Amino acid sequence: CASSYRQGDGYTF.